This T cell receptor (beta chain) was sequenced during a study of cytomegalovirus exposure and HLA in healthy donors. Across the whole study: An early release of data contained about 85 million unique TCRs, which came from HLA-typed donors. Study-wide findings and caveats: The number of N-insertions in an Asian-associated ancestry cluster was reportedly below the 666-donor mean in a later analysis. Indistinguishable V segments such as TRBV6-2 and TRBV6-3 were excluded. A likely sequencing artifact accounted for one observed cluster of highly shared sequence variants.

Germline values: CDR1 SGHVS, CDR2 FQNEAQ. This CDR3 has 14 residues. V lost 1 base to trimming and J lost 11 bases, with 17 bases between them. The PCR contained 60 Vbeta and 13 Jbeta primers. Sequenced by immunoSEQ multiplex PCR; TCRdb stores in-frame clones only, minus some. The table includes 150,000 to 200,000 clones, about four fifths detected once. Turning to this clone: Its antigen is not identified.

This sequence originates from a woman aged 25 to 39 in good health and CMV-seropositive. Sequencing input: PBMCs. This rearrangement joins TRBV7-8 to TRBJ2-5, with D perhaps TRBD2 (6 bases). Here the CDR3 reads CASSLGGLAWEQYF. CDR3 bases: TGTGCCAGCAGCTTAGGAGGGCTAGCGTGGGAGCAGTACTTC.